This is a list of T cell receptor beta chains from one sample in a study of cytotoxic CD8 clonotypes in ibrutinib-treated CLL. Measured with immunoSEQ multiplex PCR; TCRdb has only the in-frame clones, and not every one. The sample contains more than 85,000 clones, roughly 80% of which appear only once. Sequencing was performed on PBMCs, taken after 24 months of ibrutinib treatment. The receptors here all came from a human donor with chronic lymphocytic leukemia. Both conserved end residues are part of each CDR3. A D gene is named only where the DNA matches it firmly.

cdr3_aa	cdr3_length	d_call	j_call	v_call
CAGRTGMNTEAFF	13	TRBD1	TRBJ1-1	TRBV30
CASSEGRWTGELFF	14	NA	TRBJ2-2	TRBV6-4
CASSYQGAPVSEQYF	15	TRBD1	TRBJ2-7	TRBV28
CSVGDRGRTQYF	12	TRBD1	TRBJ2-3	TRBV29-1
CAISERRLAEAFF	13	NA	TRBJ1-1	TRBV10-3
CAWSVQAPRLYF	12	NA	TRBJ2-3	TRBV30
CASSPKGPYEQYF	13	NA	TRBJ2-7	TRBV7-9
CASTGMNTEAFF	12	NA	TRBJ1-1	TRBV2
CASSLIAYEQYF	12	NA	TRBJ2-7	TRBV7-9
CAWDPGTSHNEQFF	14	TRBD2	TRBJ2-1	TRBV30
CASSATGGNQPQHF	14	TRBD1	TRBJ1-5	TRBV7-2
CASSLTGVVRGYTF	14	TRBD1	TRBJ1-2	TRBV28
CAISGTNRESYNEQFF	16	NA	TRBJ2-1	TRBV10-3
CAWRKTSYTGELFF	14	TRBD2	TRBJ2-2	TRBV30
CASSFRGLAGNEQFF	15	TRBD2	TRBJ2-1	TRBV28
CASSLMGPPPESGANVLTF	19	NA	TRBJ2-6	TRBV7-9
CASQSAASNYGYTF	14	NA	TRBJ1-2	TRBV27